This TCR beta chain was obtained from a study of T cells in severe cutaneous drug reactions. The CDR3 loop spans 14 amino acids. The iRepertoire multiplex PCR system with TCR subtype-specific primers built both bulk and single-cell libraries. TCRdb processed the multiplex PCR reads again and assigns one entry to each CDR3 protein, with no DNA. The listing contains around 20,000 distinct CDR3 sequences. General study results and limits: Tolerant-control and healthy-donor PBMC lacked or rarely had the public CDR3 found in blisters.

As for this clonotype: The antigen remains unidentified.

The patients sequenced had a carbamazepine-induced Stevens-Johnson syndrome or toxic epidermal necrolysis reaction. This TCR was recovered from a human donor with toxic epidermal necrolysis, a severe cutaneous drug reaction. The rearrangement joins TRBV12-3 or TRBV12-4 to TRBJ2-1; TCRdb designates TRBD2, a call that cannot be tested without DNA. The sequencing sample was made of PBMCs. The CDR3 here is CASSRLGGANEQFF.